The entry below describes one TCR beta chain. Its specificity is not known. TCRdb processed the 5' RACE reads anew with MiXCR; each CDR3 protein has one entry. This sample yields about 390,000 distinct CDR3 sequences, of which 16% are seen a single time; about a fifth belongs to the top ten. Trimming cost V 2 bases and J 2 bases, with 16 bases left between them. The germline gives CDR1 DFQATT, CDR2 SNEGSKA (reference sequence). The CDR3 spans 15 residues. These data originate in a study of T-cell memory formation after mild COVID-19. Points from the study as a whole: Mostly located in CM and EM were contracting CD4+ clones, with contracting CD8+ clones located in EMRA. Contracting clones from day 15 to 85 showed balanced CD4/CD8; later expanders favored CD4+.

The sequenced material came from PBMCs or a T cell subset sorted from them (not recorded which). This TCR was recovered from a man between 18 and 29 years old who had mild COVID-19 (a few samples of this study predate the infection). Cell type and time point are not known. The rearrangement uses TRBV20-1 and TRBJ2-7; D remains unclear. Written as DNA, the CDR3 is TGCAGTGCTAGAATGCTTGACGGAGTGGCCTACGAGCAGTACTTC. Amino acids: CSARMLDGVAYEQYF.